This is a list of T cell receptor beta chains from one sample in a study of cytomegalovirus exposure and HLA in healthy donors. Profiling relied on immunoSEQ multiplex PCR, and the TCRdb table lists in-frame clones only, not all of them. The table has some 150,000 clones, roughly four fifths seen once. The material sequenced was PBMCs. These TCRs come from a man in his forties in good health and CMV-seronegative. Both conserved end residues are part of each CDR3. The order of the fields is J gene, clone size, V gene, D gene, CDR3 protein, CDR3 DNA. The D gene is left open where the match is weak. Expanded clones get a size class; other rows say once, few or many, or leave the size out.

>TRBJ2-7|few|TRBV29-1|-
CSVGNRYPAYEQYF
TGCAGCGTCGGCAACAGGTATCCCGCCTACGAGCAGTACTTC
>TRBJ1-2|-|TRBV19|TRBD1
CASSIVAGGGYTF
TGTGCCAGTAGTATCGTGGCAGGGGGAGGCTACACCTTC
>TRBJ1-1|few|TRBV5-3|-
CARSLKGKAGRSHPLNTEAFF
TGTGCCAGAAGCTTGAAAGGTAAAGCAGGGAGGTCTCACCCCCTGAACACTGAAGCTTTCTTT
>TRBJ1-1|-|TRBV29-1|TRBD1
CSVADTGGNTEAFF
TGCAGCGTTGCTGATACAGGGGGGAACACTGAAGCTTTCTTT
>TRBJ1-6|-|TRBV28|-
CASSSPGMTPRSPLHF
TGTGCCAGCAGTTCCCCCGGGATGACTCCTAGGTCACCCCTCCACTTT
>TRBJ2-3|-|TRBV5-4|TRBD2
CASSLPGLAGGTDTQYF
TGTGCCAGCAGCTTGCCCGGACTAGCGGGGGGCACAGATACGCAGTATTTT
>TRBJ2-1|-|TRBV6-1|TRBD1
CASTGTGLGHEQFF
TGTGCCAGCACCGGGACAGGGTTAGGTCATGAGCAGTTCTTC
>TRBJ2-1|-|TRBV19|-
CASSITDYHSYNEQFF
TGTGCCAGTAGTATAACGGACTATCACTCCTACAATGAGCAGTTCTTC
>TRBJ1-4|-|TRBV5-1|-
CASSWSGATNEKLFF
TGCGCCAGCAGCTGGTCCGGAGCAACTAATGAAAAACTGTTTTTT
>TRBJ2-3|-|TRBV9|-
CASSLYTDTQYF
TGTGCCAGCAGCCTTTACACAGATACGCAGTATTTT
>TRBJ2-5|-|TRBV7-2|-
CASSFTPDKRETQYF
TGTGCCAGCAGCTTCACCCCGGACAAGAGAGAGACCCAGTACTTC
>TRBJ1-5|-|TRBV19|TRBD1
CASNRGVNQPQHF
TGTGCCAGTAACAGGGGGGTCAATCAGCCCCAGCATTTT
>TRBJ2-1|-|TRBV18|-
CASSPPNSGDNEQFF
TGTGCCAGCTCACCACCTAATTCGGGGGACAATGAGCAGTTCTTC
>TRBJ1-2|-|TRBV5-6|-
CASSLASGEGNYGYTF
TGTGCCAGCAGCTTGGCGAGCGGGGAGGGGAACTATGGCTACACCTTC
>TRBJ2-3|-|TRBV11-2|TRBD2
CASSYRGVNTDTQYF
TGTGCCAGCAGCTATCGGGGGGTGAACACAGATACGCAGTATTTT
>TRBJ2-7|-|TRBV4-2|TRBD2
CASSQGLADYEQYF
TGTGCCAGCAGCCAAGGACTAGCGGACTACGAGCAGTACTTC
>TRBJ2-1|few|TRBV7-7|TRBD2
CASSPQWLAGNNEQFF
TGTGCTAGCAGCCCCCAGTGGCTAGCGGGAAACAATGAGCAGTTCTTC
>TRBJ1-4|-|TRBV2|-
CAAGLIQNEKLFF
TGTGCCGCTGGACTGATTCAGAATGAAAAACTGTTTTTT
>TRBJ1-6|-|TRBV27|TRBD1
CASSLPGGTLHF
TGTGCCAGCAGTTTACCAGGGGGGACCCTCCACTTT
>TRBJ1-2|-|TRBV29-1|-
CSVEPGGGYTF
TGCAGCGTTGAACCAGGTGGCGGCTACACCTTC
>TRBJ1-6|-|TRBV9|TRBD1
CASSGWDRNNSPLHF
TGTGCCAGCAGCGGATGGGACAGAAATAATTCACCCCTCCACTTT
>TRBJ1-2|-|TRBV6-5|TRBD1
CASRRTGGNYGYTF
TGTGCCAGCAGGAGGACAGGGGGCAACTATGGCTACACCTTC
>TRBJ1-6|-|TRBV7-3|-
CASSLSQGNSPLHF
TGTGCCAGCAGCTTAAGTCAGGGGAATTCACCCCTCCACTTT
>TRBJ2-7|-|TRBV7-9|TRBD2
CASSNSGGVGEQYF
TGTGCCAGCAGCAACAGCGGGGGAGTTGGCGAGCAGTACTTC
>TRBJ2-1|-|TRBV7-8|-
CASSPGRGRISSYNEQFF
TGTGCCAGCAGCCCGGGGCGGGGCAGAATCTCCTCCTACAATGAGCAGTTCTTC
>TRBJ2-7|few|TRBV29-1|TRBD1
CSVVQGAYEQYF
TGCAGCGTTGTACAGGGGGCCTACGAGCAGTACTTC
>TRBJ2-7|-|TRBV7-9|TRBD1
CASSLWARGPLEQYF
TGTGCCAGCAGCTTATGGGCCAGGGGGCCCCTCGAGCAGTACTTC
>TRBJ1-1|few|TRBV19|-
CASSTDSSTEAFF
TGTGCCAGTAGTACGGACAGTAGCACTGAAGCTTTCTTT
>TRBJ2-3|-|TRBV9|TRBD2
CASSASGGGPADTQYF
TGTGCCAGCAGCGCTAGCGGGGGGGGCCCGGCAGATACGCAGTATTTT
>TRBJ1-5|-|TRBV7-9|-
CSSSLGSGQYNQPQHF
TGTTCCAGCAGCTTAGGGTCAGGCCAATACAATCAGCCCCAGCATTTT
>TRBJ1-6|-|TRBV9|-
CASSVGEGGSPLHF
TGTGCCAGCAGCGTAGGTGAGGGAGGTTCACCCCTCCACTTT